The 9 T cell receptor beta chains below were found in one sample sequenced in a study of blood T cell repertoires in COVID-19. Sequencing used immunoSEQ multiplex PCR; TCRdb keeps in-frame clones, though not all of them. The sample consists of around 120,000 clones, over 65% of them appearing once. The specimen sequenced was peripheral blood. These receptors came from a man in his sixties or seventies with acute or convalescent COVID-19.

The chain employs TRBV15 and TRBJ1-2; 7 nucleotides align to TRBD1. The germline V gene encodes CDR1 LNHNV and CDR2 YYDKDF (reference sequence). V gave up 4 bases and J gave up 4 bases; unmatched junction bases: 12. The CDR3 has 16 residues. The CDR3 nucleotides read TGTGCCACCAGCATCTTCGGGACAGACCCAACCTATGGCTACACCTTC. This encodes CATSIFGTDPTYGYTF.

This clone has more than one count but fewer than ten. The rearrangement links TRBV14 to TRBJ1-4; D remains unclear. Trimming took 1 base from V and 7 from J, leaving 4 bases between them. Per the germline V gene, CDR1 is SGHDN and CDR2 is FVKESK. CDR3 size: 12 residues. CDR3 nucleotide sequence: TGTGCCAGCAGCCAAGGCGGTGAAAAACTGTTTTTT. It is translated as CASSQGGEKLFF. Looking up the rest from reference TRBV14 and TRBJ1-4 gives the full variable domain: EAGVTQFPSHSVIEKGQTVTLRCDPISGHDNLYWYRRVMGKEIKFLLHFVKESKQDESGMPNNRFLAERTGGTYSTLKVQPAELEDSGVYFCASSQGGEKLFFGSGTQLSVL.

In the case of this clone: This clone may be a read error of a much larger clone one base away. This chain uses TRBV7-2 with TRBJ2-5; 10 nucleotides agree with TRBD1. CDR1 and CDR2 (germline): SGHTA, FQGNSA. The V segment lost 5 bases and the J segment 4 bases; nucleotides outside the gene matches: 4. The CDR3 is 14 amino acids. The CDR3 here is CASSATGGLETQYF. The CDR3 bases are TGTGCCAGCAGCGCGACAGGGGGCTTAGAGACCCAGTACTTC.

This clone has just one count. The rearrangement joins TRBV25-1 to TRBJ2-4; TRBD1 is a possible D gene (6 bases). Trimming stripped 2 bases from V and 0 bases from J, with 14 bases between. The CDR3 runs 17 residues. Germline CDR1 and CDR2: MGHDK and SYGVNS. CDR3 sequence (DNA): TGTGCCAGCAGTGAAGGCACAGGGCTGTTAGCCAAAAACATTCAGTACTTC. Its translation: CASSEGTGLLAKNIQYF. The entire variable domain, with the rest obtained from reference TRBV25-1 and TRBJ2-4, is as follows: EADIYQTPRYLVIGTGKKITLECSQTMGHDKMYWYQQDPGMELHLIHYSYGVNSTEKGDLSSESTVSRIRTEHFPLTLESARPSHTSQYLCASSEGTGLLAKNIQYFGAGTRLSVL.

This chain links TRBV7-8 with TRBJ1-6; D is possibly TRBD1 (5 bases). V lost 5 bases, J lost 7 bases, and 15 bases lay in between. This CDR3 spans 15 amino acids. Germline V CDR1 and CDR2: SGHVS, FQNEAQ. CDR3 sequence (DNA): TGTGCCAGCAGCCTCTCCAGCGGGGGGAATTCACCCCTCCACTTT. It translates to CASSLSSGGNSPLHF.

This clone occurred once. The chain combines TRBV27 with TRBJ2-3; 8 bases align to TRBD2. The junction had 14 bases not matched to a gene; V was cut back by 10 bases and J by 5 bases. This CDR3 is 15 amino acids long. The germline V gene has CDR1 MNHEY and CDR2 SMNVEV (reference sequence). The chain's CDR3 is CATSGGTLHKDTQYF. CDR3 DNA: TGTGCCACCTCGGGGGGGACCCTTCACAAAGATACGCAGTATTTT.

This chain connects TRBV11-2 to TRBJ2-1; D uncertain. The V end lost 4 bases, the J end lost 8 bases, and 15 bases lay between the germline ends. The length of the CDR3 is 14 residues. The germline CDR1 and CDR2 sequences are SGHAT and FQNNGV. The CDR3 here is CASSSAASTDEQFF. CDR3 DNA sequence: TGTGCCAGCAGCTCGGCGGCTAGTACGGATGAGCAGTTCTTC.

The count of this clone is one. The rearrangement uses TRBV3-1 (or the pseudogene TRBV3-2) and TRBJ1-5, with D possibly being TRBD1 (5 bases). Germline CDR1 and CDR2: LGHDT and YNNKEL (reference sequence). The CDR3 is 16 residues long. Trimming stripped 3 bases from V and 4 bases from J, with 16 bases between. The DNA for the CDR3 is TGTGCCAGCAGCCAGGTACTCGGGGGAGGTAATCAGCCCCAGCATTTT. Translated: CASSQVLGGGNQPQHF.

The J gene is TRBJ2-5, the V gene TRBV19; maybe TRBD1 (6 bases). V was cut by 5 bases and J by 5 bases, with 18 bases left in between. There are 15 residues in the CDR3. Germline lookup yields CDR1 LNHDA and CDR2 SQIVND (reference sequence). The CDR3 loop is CASSVGLHQGETQYF. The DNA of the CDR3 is TGTGCCAGTAGTGTGGGTCTTCATCAGGGGGAGACCCAGTACTTC. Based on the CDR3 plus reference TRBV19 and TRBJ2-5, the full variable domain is DGGITQSPKYLFRKEGQNVTLSCEQNLNHDAMYWYRQDPGQGLRLIYYSQIVNDFQKGDIAEGYSVSREKKESFPLTVTSAQKNPTAFYLCASSVGLHQGETQYFGPGTRLLVL.